A single sample gave rise to the 25 T cell receptor beta chains below, sequenced in a study of blood T cell repertoires in COVID-19. Profiled with immunoSEQ multiplex PCR; TCRdb holds only in-frame clones, not every one. The sample has some 500,000 clones; 70% to 90% are singletons. The sample was PBMCs or T cells enriched from blood (not recorded which). The receptors shown here come from a middle-aged woman who had recovered from COVID-19.

The chain employs TRBV3-1 (or the pseudogene TRBV3-2) and TRBJ1-5, with 9 bases aligning to TRBD1. Germline loops: CDR1 LGHDT, CDR2 YNNKEL (reference sequence). V lost 1 base and J lost 3; bases outside the gene matches: 7. The CDR3 runs 17 residues. The CDR3 DNA follows: TGTGCCAGCAGCCAAGCAGGGACAGGGTGGAACAATCAGCCCCAGCATTTT. This translates into CASSQAGTGWNNQPQHF.

The rearrangement links TRBV29-1 to TRBJ1-1, with 8 positions matching TRBD1. After removal of 4 bases from V and 4 bases from J, the junction contained 5 bases not matched to a gene. The germline V gene has CDR1 SQVTM and CDR2 ANQGSEA. This CDR3 is 13 amino acids long. CDR3 bases: TGCAGCGTTGGGGCCAGGGGGCGCACTGAAGCTTTCTTT. It yields the protein CSVGARGRTEAFF.

The rearrangement links TRBV3-1 (or the pseudogene TRBV3-2) to TRBJ1-2; D uncertain. V was clipped by 6 bases and J by 5 bases, with 13 bases between them. The CDR3 runs 13 residues. The germline gives CDR1 LGHDT, CDR2 YNNKEL (reference sequence). This CDR3 reads CASRQHGGYGYTF. The CDR3, as DNA: TGTGCCAGCAGACAACACGGAGGGTATGGCTACACCTTC.

This sequence joins TRBV5-1 and TRBJ2-3, with 7 bases that match TRBD2. Trimming took 0 bases from V and 2 from J; bases not matched to a gene: 12. The germline CDR1 and CDR2 sequences are SGHRS and YFSETQ. The CDR3 is 18 amino acids. CDR3 residues: CASSLVGSGNRDTDTQYF. The CDR3 DNA follows: TGCGCCAGCAGCTTGGTGGGCAGCGGGAATAGGGACACAGATACGCAGTATTTT.

The chain joins TRBV19 to TRBJ2-1, with 8 positions matching TRBD2. V dropped 3 bases and J dropped 7; count of bases not matched to a gene: 5. Per the germline V gene, CDR1 is LNHDA and CDR2 is SQIVND (reference sequence). CDR3 length: 14 residues. The CDR3 sequence is CASSILSGRNEQFF. CDR3 nucleotides: TGTGCCAGTAGTATCCTGAGCGGGAGAAATGAGCAGTTCTTC.

The chain has TRBV7-2 and TRBJ2-1; 8 positions match TRBD2. The CDR3 covers 13 residues. Unmatched junction bases numbered 6, after V lost 5 bases and J lost 9 bases. Per the germline V gene, CDR1 is SGHTA and CDR2 is FQGNSA. The CDR3 DNA is TGTGCCAGCAGCCCACCGGGGGGGGCTGAGCAGTTCTTC. Translation gives CASSPPGGAEQFF. The complete variable domain, with remaining parts taken from reference TRBV7-2 and TRBJ2-1, reads GAGVSQSPSNKVTEKGKDVELRCDPISGHTALYWYRQSLGQGLEFLIYFQGNSAPDKSGLPSDRFSAERTGGSVSTLTIQRTQQEDSAVYLCASSPPGGAEQFFGPGTRLTVL.

CDR3 in DNA: TGCGCCAGCAGCGAACGGGGGGGTAAGGTAAAAAACATTCAGTACTTC. Translation: CASSERGGKVKNIQYF. The rearrangement uses TRBV4-1 and TRBJ2-4; 8 bases fit TRBD2. Germline values: CDR1 MGHRA, CDR2 YSYEKL. V lost 5 bases to trimming and J lost 4 bases; unmatched junction nucleotides: 10. This CDR3 has 16 residues.

This chain links TRBV10-1 with TRBJ1-1, with a tentative D call TRBD1 (5 bases). V lost 2 bases to trimming and J lost 4 bases, with 8 bases between them. CDR1 WNHNN and CDR2 SYGVQD come from the germline V gene (reference sequence). The CDR3 loop spans 13 amino acids. The CDR3 sequence: CASSEQGTTEAFF. CDR3 sequence (DNA): TGCGCCAGCAGTGAGCAGGGCACCACTGAAGCTTTCTTT.

V usage is TRBV6-2 or TRBV6-3 and J usage is TRBJ2-7; TRBD1 aligns across 10 bases. V gave up 4 bases and J gave up 5 bases; unmatched junction bases: 23. Germline V lookup: CDR1 MNHEY, CDR2 SVGEGT. This CDR3 comprises 20 residues. This chain's CDR3 is CASSSRDRGRTSGIPDEQYF. In DNA form, the CDR3 reads TGTGCCAGCAGTTCCCGGGACAGGGGTCGAACGAGCGGGATTCCGGACGAGCAGTACTTC.

CDR3 sequence: CASSSDRIPQFF. As DNA, the CDR3 is TGTGCCAGCAGCTCGGACAGGATTCCGCAGTTCTTC. V usage is TRBV5-8 and J usage is TRBJ2-1; 7 bases map to TRBD1. In germline, CDR1 is SGHTS, CDR2 YDEGEE. This CDR3 has 12 residues. V gave up 3 bases and J gave up 12 bases; unmatched junction bases: 6. The full variable domain, its missing parts supplied by reference TRBV5-8 and TRBJ2-1, is EAGVTQSPTHLIKTRGQQATLRCSPISGHTSVYWYQQALGLGLQFLLWYDEGEERNRGNFPPRFSGRQFPNYSSELNVNALELEDSALYLCASSSDRIPQFFGPGTRLTVL.

This clone was recorded a few times. This chain connects TRBV6-2 or TRBV6-3 to TRBJ1-5; D ambiguous. Germline-derived CDR1 and CDR2 are MNHEY and SVGEGT. Trimming removed 5 bases from V and 0 bases from J, with 8 bases in between. This CDR3 is built from 14 residues. CDR3 nucleotides: TGTGCCAGCAGTAATATCGGTAGCAATCAGCCCCAGCATTTT. Translated: CASSNIGSNQPQHF.

This clone came up a few times. The V and J genes are TRBV11-2 and TRBJ2-5; TRBD2 matches at 9 bases. CDR3 length: 19 amino acids. CDR1 and CDR2 from the germline V gene are SGHAT and FQNNGV. The J segment lost 2 bases and the V segment lost 4 bases, leaving 17 bases of the junction unmatched. The CDR3 sequence: CASSSKSPGLAPTQETQYF. CDR3 DNA: TGTGCCAGCAGCTCTAAGTCCCCTGGACTAGCGCCTACTCAAGAGACCCAGTACTTC.

The CDR3 loop is CASSSRGLAEYEQYF. The CDR3, as DNA: TGTGCCAGCAGCTCACGGGGACTAGCGGAGTACGAGCAGTACTTC. The rearrangement links TRBV7-2 to TRBJ2-7; 11 bases are shared with TRBD2. Germline V gene data show CDR1 as SGHTA and CDR2 as FQGNSA. V lost 4 bases and J lost 4; bases outside the gene matches: 6. There are 15 residues in the CDR3. The full variable domain, its missing parts supplied by reference TRBV7-2 and TRBJ2-7, is GAGVSQSPSNKVTEKGKDVELRCDPISGHTALYWYRQSLGQGLEFLIYFQGNSAPDKSGLPSDRFSAERTGGSVSTLTIQRTQQEDSAVYLCASSSRGLAEYEQYFGPGTRLTVT.

The chain links TRBV7-2 to TRBJ2-1; a weak D match, TRBD2 (6 bases). The germline V gene has CDR1 SGHTA and CDR2 FQGNSA. This CDR3 spans 17 amino acids. The V end lost 1 base, the J end lost 0 bases, and 13 bases lay between the germline ends. The CDR3 region is CASSLGNSAGSYNEQFF. The DNA of the CDR3 is TGTGCCAGCAGCTTAGGAAATTCAGCGGGCTCCTACAATGAGCAGTTCTTC. The full variable domain, completed using reference TRBV7-2 and TRBJ2-1, is GAGVSQSPSNKVTEKGKDVELRCDPISGHTALYWYRQSLGQGLEFLIYFQGNSAPDKSGLPSDRFSAERTGGSVSTLTIQRTQQEDSAVYLCASSLGNSAGSYNEQFFGPGTRLTVL.

The rearrangement uses TRBV10-1 and TRBJ2-3; D call uncertain. The germline V and J ends were trimmed by 3 bases and 2 bases, with 3 bases remaining between them. In germline, CDR1 is WNHNN, CDR2 SYGVQD (reference sequence). This CDR3 is 12 amino acids long. This CDR3 reads CASSDHTDTQYF. The CDR3 region has the DNA TGCGCCAGCAGTGACCACACAGATACGCAGTATTTT.

This chain uses TRBV9 with TRBJ2-3; 12 nucleotides agree with TRBD2. Germline CDR1 and CDR2: SGDLS and YYNGEE. This CDR3 has 16 amino acids. V was pared by 4 bases and J by 3 bases, with 6 bases of the junction left unmatched. CDR3: CASSTTSGRTTDTQYF. The CDR3 bases are TGTGCCAGCAGCACTACTAGCGGGAGGACAACAGATACGCAGTATTTT.

The V and J genes are TRBV11-2 and TRBJ1-2, with a possible D match to TRBD1 (5 bases). The CDR3 sequence is 15 residues long. V was pared by 3 bases and J by 4 bases, with 15 bases between. Germline lookup yields CDR1 SGHAT and CDR2 FQNNGV. CDR3 sequence: CASSFGLGGVYGYTF. CDR3 in DNA: TGTGCCAGCAGCTTTGGGTTGGGAGGGGTCTATGGCTACACCTTC.

This sequence joins TRBV5-6 and TRBJ1-1; TRBD1 agrees at 8 bases. V was pared by 3 bases and J by 6 bases, with 7 bases of the junction left unmatched. The CDR3 is 14 amino acids. The germline CDR1 and CDR2 sequences are SGHDT and YYEEEE. As DNA, the CDR3 is TGTGCCAGCAGCTGGCCAGGGGGCACGGCTGAAGCTTTCTTT. It specifies CASSWPGGTAEAFF.

The CDR3 region has the DNA TGTGCCAGCAGCCCCAGAGCTCGGGTTACGCAGTATTTT. Its protein is CASSPRARVTQYF. This chain connects TRBV11-2 to TRBJ2-3; no clear D gene. The ends were cut back, 5 bases at V and 8 bases at J, with 14 bases in the middle. Germline CDR1 and CDR2: SGHAT and FQNNGV. The CDR3 runs 13 residues.

With regard to this clone: Additional DNA sequences in this sample encode the identical CDR3. This chain links TRBV7-2 with TRBJ2-5, with a possible D match to TRBD2 (6 bases). Per the germline V gene, CDR1 is SGHTA and CDR2 is FQGNSA. CDR3 size: 13 residues. Deletions cut 3 bases from V and 1 base from J, with 6 bases between. The CDR3 DNA reads TGTGCCAGCAGCTTTAGCGGCCAAGAGACCCAGTACTTC. Residues: CASSFSGQETQYF.

This clone is a singleton in its sample. The gene calls are TRBV29-1 and TRBJ2-3; unclear D gene. V lost 5 bases, J lost 6 bases, and 18 bases lay in between. This CDR3 comprises 14 residues. Germline V gene sequence: CDR1 SQVTM, CDR2 ANQGSEA. The CDR3 is CSVRARRTGDTQYF. DNA of the CDR3: TGCAGCGTTCGAGCGCGTCGAACTGGCGATACGCAGTATTTT.

This clone was recorded only once. The V gene is TRBV4-2, the J gene TRBJ2-5; maybe TRBD2 (6 bases). V gave up 2 bases and J gave up 2 bases, with 12 bases separating them. The CDR3 covers 15 residues. Per germline, CDR1 LGHNA and CDR2 YNFKEQ. CDR3 protein: CASSQNSGLQETQYF. The CDR3 coding sequence is TGTGCCAGCAGCCAAAATAGCGGCCTGCAAGAGACCCAGTACTTC.

V and J are TRBV18 and TRBJ2-7, with 11 bases aligning to TRBD1. Germline loops: CDR1 KGHSH, CDR2 LQKENI. Unmatched junction bases numbered 3, after V lost 2 bases and J lost 3 bases. The CDR3 totals 15 residues. CDR3 in amino acids: CASSPYGTGGYEQYF. CDR3 coding DNA: TGTGCCAGCTCACCATACGGGACAGGGGGCTACGAGCAGTACTTC.

V usage is TRBV19 and J usage is TRBJ1-4, with no clear D. The CDR3 length is 14 residues. From germline, CDR1 is LNHDA and CDR2 SQIVND (reference sequence). Trimming cost V 6 bases and J 8 bases, with 16 bases left between them. The CDR3 DNA reads TGTGCCAGTAGGCTGACGGCCACGGGAGAAAAACTGTTTTTT. It is translated as CASRLTATGEKLFF. Based on the CDR3 plus reference TRBV19 and TRBJ1-4, the full variable domain is DGGITQSPKYLFRKEGQNVTLSCEQNLNHDAMYWYRQDPGQGLRLIYYSQIVNDFQKGDIAEGYSVSREKKESFPLTVTSAQKNPTAFYLCASRLTATGEKLFFGSGTQLSVL.

This chain uses TRBV7-2 with TRBJ2-6; D is unresolved. The CDR3 is 16 residues long. V gave up 1 base and J gave up 0 bases, with 7 bases separating them. Germline loops: CDR1 SGHTA, CDR2 FQGNSA. CDR3: CASSLEAYSGANVLTF. The CDR3 bases are TGTGCCAGCAGCTTAGAAGCCTACTCTGGGGCCAACGTCCTGACTTTC.